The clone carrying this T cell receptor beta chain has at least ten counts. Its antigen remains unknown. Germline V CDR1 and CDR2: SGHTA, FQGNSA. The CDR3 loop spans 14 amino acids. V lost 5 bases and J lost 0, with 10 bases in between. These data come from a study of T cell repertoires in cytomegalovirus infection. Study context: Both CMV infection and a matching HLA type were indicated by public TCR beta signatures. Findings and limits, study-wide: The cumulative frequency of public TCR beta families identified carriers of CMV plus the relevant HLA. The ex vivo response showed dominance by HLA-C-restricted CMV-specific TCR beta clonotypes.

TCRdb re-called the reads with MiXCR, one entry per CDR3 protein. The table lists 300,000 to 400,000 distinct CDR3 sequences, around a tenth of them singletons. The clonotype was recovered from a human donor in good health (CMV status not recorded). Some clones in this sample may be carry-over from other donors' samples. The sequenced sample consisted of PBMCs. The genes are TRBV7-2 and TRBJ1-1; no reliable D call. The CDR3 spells CASSLPRMNTEAFF. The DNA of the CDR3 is TGTGCCAGCAGCCTTCCGCGCATGAACACTGAAGCTTTCTTT.